The 16 T cell receptor beta chains listed next were all sequenced from one sample in a study of cytomegalovirus exposure and HLA in healthy donors. Vbeta (60) and Jbeta (13) primers were used in the PCR. The repertoire was sequenced with immunoSEQ multiplex PCR; TCRdb's copy has only in-frame clones and lacks some. The table counts tens of thousands of clones; over 2% lies in the top ten. Sequenced input: PBMCs. The receptors derive from a woman younger than 30 in good health and CMV-seronegative.

The V call is TRBV10-3, the J call TRBJ1-3; no definite D call. CDR3 length: 15 amino acids. V shed 3 bases and J shed 1 base, with 10 bases lying between them. Per the germline V gene, CDR1 is ENHRY and CDR2 is SYGVKD. In nucleotides, the CDR3 is TGTGCCATCAGTGATGACACAAAGTCTGGAAACACCATATATTTT. Encoded protein: CAISDDTKSGNTIYF.

CDR3 sequence (DNA): TGTGCCAGCAGTGATATCTCCTACGAGCAGTACTTC. Translated, it gives CASSDISYEQYF. V and J are TRBV2 and TRBJ2-7, with no clear D. Between the trimmed V and J ends, which lost 3 bases and 0 bases, there was a span of 3 bases. CDR1 and CDR2 (germline): SNHLY, FYNNEI. The CDR3 consists of 12 residues.

This chain joins TRBV28 and TRBJ1-5; D is perhaps TRBD1 (5 bases). V was clipped by 2 bases and J by 5 bases, with 16 bases between them. Germline V gene lookup returns CDR1 MDHEN and CDR2 SYDVKM. The CDR3 contains 16 residues. Written as DNA, the CDR3 is TGTGCCAGCAGTTTAGGCGGGACTCAGGGATATCAGCCCCAGCATTTT. Translated, it gives CASSLGGTQGYQPQHF. The whole variable domain, remainder taken from reference TRBV28 and TRBJ1-5, is DVKVTQSSRYLVKRTGEKVFLECVQDMDHENMFWYRQDPGLGLRLIYFSYDVKMKEKGDIPEGYSVSREKKERFSLILESASTNQTSMYLCASSLGGTQGYQPQHFGDGTRLSIL.

The chain combines TRBV19 with TRBJ1-2; D may be TRBD1 (6 bases). This CDR3 comprises 16 residues. Germline V gene sequence: CDR1 LNHDA, CDR2 SQIVND (reference sequence). The V end was cut by 5 bases, the J end by 2 bases, with 18 bases between. The CDR3 sequence is CASSRQDRRVNYGYTF. The CDR3 DNA sequence: TGTGCCAGTAGTCGCCAGGACAGACGAGTCAACTATGGCTACACCTTC.

V is TRBV7-2 and J is TRBJ2-7, with D possibly TRBD2 on 7 matching bases. The CDR3 sequence is 15 residues long. Germline V lookup: CDR1 SGHTA, CDR2 FQGNSA. V gave up 1 base and J gave up 7 bases, with 17 bases separating them. The CDR3: CASSLGGGSTYEQYF. In nucleotides, the CDR3 is TGTGCCAGCAGCTTAGGGGGGGGCTCCACGTATGAGCAGTACTTC.

The chain couples TRBV6-7 to TRBJ1-2, with D possibly being TRBD1 (6 bases). TRBV6-7 is assigned to the ORF class and has an uncertain function. V lost 11 bases, J lost 4 bases, and 29 bases lay in between. This CDR3 region has 17 residues. The CDR3 nucleotides read TGTGCCTCCCCAGGGGCTCGGATCGGGGATGGACGCTATGGCTACACCTTC. Amino acids: CASPGARIGDGRYGYTF.

The V gene is TRBV7-6, the J gene TRBJ1-5, with 10 bases matching TRBD1. Germline V gene lookup returns CDR1 SGHVS and CDR2 FNYEAQ. The CDR3 is 14 amino acids. V dropped 5 bases and J dropped 5; count of bases not matched to a gene: 3. This CDR3 reads CASSADRGHQPQHF. CDR3 coding DNA: TGTGCCAGCAGCGCCGACAGGGGGCATCAGCCCCAGCATTTT.

The chain carries TRBV7-8 and TRBJ2-1; TRBD2 might be the D (5 bases). Germline V gene lookup returns CDR1 SGHVS and CDR2 FQNEAQ. The CDR3 is 17 amino acids. The germline V and J ends were trimmed by 2 bases and 6 bases, with 20 bases remaining between them. The CDR3 loop is CASSLSGLAALGNEQFF. The CDR3 nucleotides read TGTGCCAGCAGCTTATCGGGCCTAGCAGCTTTAGGCAATGAGCAGTTCTTC.

The V and J genes are TRBV6-1 and TRBJ2-7; no firm D call. Trimming cost V 2 bases and J 2 bases, with 7 bases left between them. Per the germline V gene, CDR1 is MNHNS and CDR2 is SASEGT. The CDR3 has 13 residues. The CDR3 sequence: CASSEYITYEQYF. The CDR3 DNA reads as TGTGCCAGCAGTGAATACATAACCTACGAGCAGTACTTC.

The V call is TRBV2, the J call TRBJ2-7, with D tentatively TRBD1 (6 bases). The CDR3 is made up of 13 amino acids. Trimming removed 4 bases from V and 2 bases from J, with 9 bases in between. Looked up from germline, CDR1 is SNHLY and CDR2 is FYNNEI. CDR3 protein: CASSAQGTYEQYF. CDR3 bases: TGTGCCAGCAGTGCACAGGGAACCTACGAGCAGTACTTC.

The rearrangement joins TRBV12-5 to TRBJ1-1, with no clear D. V was clipped by 6 bases and J by 1 base, with 9 bases between them. The germline V gene encodes CDR1 LGHNT and CDR2 FRNRAP. The CDR3 loop spans 13 amino acids. The CDR3 region is CASGLLRNTEAFF. The CDR3 DNA follows: TGTGCTAGTGGCCTTCTTCGGAACACTGAAGCTTTCTTT.

The chain couples TRBV6-1 to TRBJ2-7; TRBD1 might be the D (5 bases). Germline values: CDR1 MNHNS, CDR2 SASEGT. V was clipped by 5 bases and J by 4 bases, with 15 bases between them. CDR3 size: 14 residues. CDR3 residues: CASSRQSLEYEQYF. The CDR3 nucleotides are TGTGCCAGCAGTCGACAGTCCCTTGAATACGAGCAGTACTTC.

The DNA for the CDR3 is TGCGCCAGCAGCTCCTCTCGGGGACTCTACGAGCAGTACTTC. This translates into CASSSSRGLYEQYF. V is TRBV5-1 and J is TRBJ2-7; D might be TRBD2 (6 bases). Trimming removed 3 bases from V and 3 bases from J, with 13 bases in between. Germline V lookup: CDR1 SGHRS, CDR2 YFSETQ. The CDR3 is made up of 14 amino acids.

This chain joins TRBV2 and TRBJ2-7; TRBD1 agrees at 10 bases. Germline loops: CDR1 SNHLY, CDR2 FYNNEI. V dropped 5 bases and J dropped 4; count of bases not matched to a gene: 8. This CDR3 region has 15 residues. The CDR3 protein is CASSSGADRGYEQYF. The CDR3 DNA is TGTGCCAGCAGTTCCGGAGCGGACAGGGGGTACGAGCAGTACTTC. Based on the CDR3 plus reference TRBV2 and TRBJ2-7, the full variable domain is EPEVTQTPSHQVTQMGQEVILRCVPISNHLYFYWYRQILGQKVEFLVSFYNNEISEKSEIFDDQFSVERPDGSNFTLKIRSTKLEDSAMYFCASSSGADRGYEQYFGPGTRLTVT.

As DNA, the CDR3 is TGTGCCAGTACCTGGACAGCGAACACTGAAGCTTTCTTT. As protein: CASTWTANTEAFF. The chain employs TRBV6-1 and TRBJ1-1; a possible D gene is TRBD1 (6 bases). Per the germline V gene, CDR1 is MNHNS and CDR2 is SASEGT. CDR3 length: 13 residues. V was pared by 9 bases and J by 1 base, with 12 bases between.

V usage is TRBV5-1 and J usage is TRBJ2-7, with TRBD2 identical over 8 bases. Germline V gene sequence: CDR1 SGHRS, CDR2 YFSETQ. V lost 0 bases, J lost 2 bases, and 10 bases stayed unmatched. The CDR3 spans 17 residues. In DNA form, the CDR3 reads TGCGCCAGCAGCTTGGGACCCGGGACTAGGATCCCCTACGAGCAGTACTTC. Amino acids: CASSLGPGTRIPYEQYF.